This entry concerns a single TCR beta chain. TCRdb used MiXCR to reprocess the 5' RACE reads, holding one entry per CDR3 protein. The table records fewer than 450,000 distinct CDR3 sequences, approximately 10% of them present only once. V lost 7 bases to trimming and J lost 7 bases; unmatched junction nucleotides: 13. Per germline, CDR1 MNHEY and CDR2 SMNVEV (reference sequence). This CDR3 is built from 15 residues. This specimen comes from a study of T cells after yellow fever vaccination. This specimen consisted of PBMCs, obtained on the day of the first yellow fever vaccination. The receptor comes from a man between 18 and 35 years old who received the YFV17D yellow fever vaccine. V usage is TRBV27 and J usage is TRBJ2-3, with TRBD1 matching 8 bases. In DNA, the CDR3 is TGTGCCAGCACCCTGACAGGGGTGCATGAAAATACGCAGTATTTT. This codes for CASTLTGVHENTQYF.